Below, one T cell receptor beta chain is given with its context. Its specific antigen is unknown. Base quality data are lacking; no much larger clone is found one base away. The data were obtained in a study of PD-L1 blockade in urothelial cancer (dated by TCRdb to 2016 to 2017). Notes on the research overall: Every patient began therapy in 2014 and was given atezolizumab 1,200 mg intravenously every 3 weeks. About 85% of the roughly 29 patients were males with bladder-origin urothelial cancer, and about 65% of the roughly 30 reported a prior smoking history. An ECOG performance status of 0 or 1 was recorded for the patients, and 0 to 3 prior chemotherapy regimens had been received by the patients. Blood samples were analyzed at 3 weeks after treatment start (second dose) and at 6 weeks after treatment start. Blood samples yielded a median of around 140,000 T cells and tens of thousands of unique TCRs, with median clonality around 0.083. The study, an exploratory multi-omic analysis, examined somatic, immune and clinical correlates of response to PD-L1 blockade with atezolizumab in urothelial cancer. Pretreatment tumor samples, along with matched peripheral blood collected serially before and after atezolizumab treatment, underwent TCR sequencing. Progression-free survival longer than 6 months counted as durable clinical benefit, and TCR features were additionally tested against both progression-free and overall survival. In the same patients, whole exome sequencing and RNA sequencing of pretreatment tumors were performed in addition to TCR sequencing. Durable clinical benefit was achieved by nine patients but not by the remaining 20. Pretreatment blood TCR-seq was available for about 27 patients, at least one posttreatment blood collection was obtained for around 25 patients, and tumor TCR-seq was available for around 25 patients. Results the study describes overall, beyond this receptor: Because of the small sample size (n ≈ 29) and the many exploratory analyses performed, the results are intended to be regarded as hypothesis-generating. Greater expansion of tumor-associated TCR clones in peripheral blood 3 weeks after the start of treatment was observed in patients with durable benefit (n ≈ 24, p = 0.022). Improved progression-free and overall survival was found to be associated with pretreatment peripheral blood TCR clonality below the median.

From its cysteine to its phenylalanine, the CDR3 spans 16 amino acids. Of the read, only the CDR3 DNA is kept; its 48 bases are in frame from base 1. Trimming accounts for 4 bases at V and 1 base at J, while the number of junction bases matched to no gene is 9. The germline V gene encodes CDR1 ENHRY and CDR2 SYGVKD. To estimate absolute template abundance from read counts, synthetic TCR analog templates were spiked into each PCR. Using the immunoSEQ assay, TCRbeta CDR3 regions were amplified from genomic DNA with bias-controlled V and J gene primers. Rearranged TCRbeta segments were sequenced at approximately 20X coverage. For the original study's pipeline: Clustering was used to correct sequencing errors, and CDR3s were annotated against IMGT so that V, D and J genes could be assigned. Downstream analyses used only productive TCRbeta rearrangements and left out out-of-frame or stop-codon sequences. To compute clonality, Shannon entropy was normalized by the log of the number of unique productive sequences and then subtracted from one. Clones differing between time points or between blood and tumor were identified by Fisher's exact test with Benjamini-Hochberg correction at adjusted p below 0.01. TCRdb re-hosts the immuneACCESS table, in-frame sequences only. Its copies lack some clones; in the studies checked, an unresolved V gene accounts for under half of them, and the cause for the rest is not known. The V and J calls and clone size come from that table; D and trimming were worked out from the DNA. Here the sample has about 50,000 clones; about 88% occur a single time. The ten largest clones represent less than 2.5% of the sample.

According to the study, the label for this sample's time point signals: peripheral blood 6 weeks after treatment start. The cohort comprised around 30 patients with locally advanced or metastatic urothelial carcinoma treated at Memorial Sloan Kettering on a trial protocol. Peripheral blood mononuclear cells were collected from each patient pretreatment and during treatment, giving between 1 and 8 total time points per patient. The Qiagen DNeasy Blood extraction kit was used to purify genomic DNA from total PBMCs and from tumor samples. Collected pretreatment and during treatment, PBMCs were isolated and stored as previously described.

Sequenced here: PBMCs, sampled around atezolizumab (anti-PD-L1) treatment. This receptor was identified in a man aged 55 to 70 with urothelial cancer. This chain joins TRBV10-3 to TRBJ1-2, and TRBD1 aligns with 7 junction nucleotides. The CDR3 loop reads CAISGRTGSDNYGYTF. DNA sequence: TGTGCCATCAGTGGGAGGACAGGATCGGATAACTATGGCTACACCTTC.